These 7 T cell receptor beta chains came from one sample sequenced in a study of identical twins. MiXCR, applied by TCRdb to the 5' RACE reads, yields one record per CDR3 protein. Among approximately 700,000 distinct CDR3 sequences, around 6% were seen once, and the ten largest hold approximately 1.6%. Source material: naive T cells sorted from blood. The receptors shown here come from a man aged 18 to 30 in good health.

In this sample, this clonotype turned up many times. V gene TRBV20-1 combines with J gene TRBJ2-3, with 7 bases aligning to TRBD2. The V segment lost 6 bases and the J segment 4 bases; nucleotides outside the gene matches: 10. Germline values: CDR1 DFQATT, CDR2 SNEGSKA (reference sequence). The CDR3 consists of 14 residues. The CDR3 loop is CSARPAGSSDTQYF. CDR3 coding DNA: TGCAGTGCAAGACCAGCGGGAAGTTCAGATACGCAGTATTTT.

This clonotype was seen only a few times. The CDR3 DNA reads TGTGCCAGCAGCCCACTAGCTCGGCGAGAGACCCAGTACTTC. Protein product: CASSPLARRETQYF. The chain carries TRBV2 and TRBJ2-5, with D perhaps matching TRBD2 (6 bases). CDR3 length: 14 residues. V was shortened by 6 bases and J by 4 bases, with 15 bases between the two germline ends. Germline V gene data show CDR1 as SNHLY and CDR2 as FYNNEI.

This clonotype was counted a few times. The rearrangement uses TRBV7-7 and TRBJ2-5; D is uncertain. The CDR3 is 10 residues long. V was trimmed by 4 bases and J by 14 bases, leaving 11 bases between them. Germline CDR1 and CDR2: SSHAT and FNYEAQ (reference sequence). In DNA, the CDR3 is TGTGCCAGCAGCTCCGTCGACGGTTACTTC. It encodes CASSSVDGYF. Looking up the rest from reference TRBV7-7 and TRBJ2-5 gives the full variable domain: GAGVSQSPRYKVTKRGQDVTLRCDPISSHATLYWYQQALGQGPEFLTYFNYEAQPDKSGLPSDRFSAERPEGSISTLTIQRTEQRDSAMYRCASSSVDGYFGPGTRLLVL.

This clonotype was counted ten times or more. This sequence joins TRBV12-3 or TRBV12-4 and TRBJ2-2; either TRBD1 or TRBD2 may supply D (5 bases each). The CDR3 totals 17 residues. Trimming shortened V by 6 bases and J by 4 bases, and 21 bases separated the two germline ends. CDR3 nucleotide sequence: TGTGCCAGCAGCCCAGGGAGTGCGGGCTGGGGCACCGGGGAGCTGTTTTTT. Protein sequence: CASSPGSAGWGTGELFF.

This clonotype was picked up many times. CDR3 DNA sequence: TGTGCCACCAGCAGAGATAGAGTTCAACGTACGCAGTATTTT. Residues: CATSRDRVQRTQYF. The rearrangement joins TRBV15 to TRBJ2-3; D call uncertain. Per germline, CDR1 LNHNV and CDR2 YYDKDF (reference sequence). V was cut by 0 bases and J by 8 bases, with 12 bases left in between. The CDR3 consists of 14 residues.

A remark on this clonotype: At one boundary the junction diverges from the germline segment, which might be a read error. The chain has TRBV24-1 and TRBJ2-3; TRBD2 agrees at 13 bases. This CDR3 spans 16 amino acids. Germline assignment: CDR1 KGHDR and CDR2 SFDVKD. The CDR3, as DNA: TGTGCCGCCAGTCCTAGGACTAGCGGGAGAACAGATACGCAGTATTTT. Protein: CAASPRTSGRTDTQYF.

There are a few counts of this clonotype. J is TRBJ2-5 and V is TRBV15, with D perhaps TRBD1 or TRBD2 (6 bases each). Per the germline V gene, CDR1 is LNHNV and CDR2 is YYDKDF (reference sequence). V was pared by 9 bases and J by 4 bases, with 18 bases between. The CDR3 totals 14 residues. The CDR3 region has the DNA TGTGCCACTGGGGGGCAGGGACTCGGAGAGACCCAGTACTTC. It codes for CATGGQGLGETQYF.